Listed below are T cell receptor beta chains from one sample, sequenced in a study of vaccination effects on CD4 cells after COVID-19. Method: immunoSEQ multiplex PCR; TCRdb's copy keeps in-frame clones and lacks some. The sample includes tens of thousands of clones, 73% of them seen just once. The antigens of these receptors remain unknown. The sample in question was CD4+ T cells from PBMCs cultured without peptide, obtained after COVID-19 vaccination. These TCRs come from a human donor who received a COVID-19 vaccine. Each CDR3 is given with its conserved first and last residue. Fields, in order: J gene, clone size, D gene, V gene, CDR3 DNA, CDR3 protein. A D gene is named only where the DNA matches it firmly. Part of the rows lack a size; the others show once, few, many or a class for expanded clones.

TRBJ1-2	.	TRBD1	TRBV5-4	TGTGCCAGCAGCCAACGGGACAGTGGTGGCTACACCTTC	CASSQRDSGGYTF
TRBJ1-2	.	TRBD1	TRBV4-3	TGCGCCAGCAGCCGACAGACAGGGGATGGCTACACCTTC	CASSRQTGDGYTF
TRBJ1-4	.	TRBD1	TRBV5-1	TGCGCCAGCAGCTTCCTTGGACAGGGGGCTAATGAAAAACTGTTTTTT	CASSFLGQGANEKLFF
TRBJ1-1	few	.	TRBV24-1	TGTGCCACCAGTGTCGCGGGGTTAACTTTCTTT	CATSVAGLTFF
TRBJ1-5	once	.	TRBV5-1	TGCGCCAGCAGCTTGTGGGGGATGGGGGATCAGCCCCAGCATTTT	CASSLWGMGDQPQHF
TRBJ1-4	.	.	TRBV30	TGTGCCTGGGACACAGGGACGAGGGCTAATGAAAAACTGTTTTTT	CAWDTGTRANEKLFF
TRBJ2-5	once	TRBD1	TRBV24-1	TGTGCCACCAGTGATTCACAAGGGGGCCTTGAGACCCAGTACTTC	CATSDSQGGLETQYF
TRBJ1-2	few	.	TRBV4-3	TGCGCCAGCAGCCAAGATCGGGCAGCTTATGGCTACACCTTC	CASSQDRAAYGYTF
TRBJ1-2	once	TRBD1	TRBV27	TGTGCCAGCAGTCAGTGGACAGGGGCGCGTTATGGCTACACCTTC	CASSQWTGARYGYTF
TRBJ2-5	.	.	TRBV28	TGTGCCAGCAGTTTAGGTCTTGAAGAGACCCAGTACTTC	CASSLGLEETQYF
TRBJ1-2	.	.	TRBV9	TGTGCCAGCAGCGTATCTGAGGGGAATGGCTACACCTTC	CASSVSEGNGYTF
TRBJ1-5	.	.	TRBV12-3/TRBV12-4	TGTGCCAGCAGTTTGGGTAGCAATCAGCCCCAGCATTTT	CASSLGSNQPQHF
TRBJ2-4	.	.	TRBV18	TGTGCCAGCTCACCACCTATCGAGCAAGCCAAAAACATTCAGTACTTC	CASSPPIEQAKNIQYF
TRBJ2-2	once	.	TRBV4-1	TGCGCCAGCAGCCAAGCTAATATGGGATTTTACGGGGAGCTGTTTTTT	CASSQANMGFYGELFF
TRBJ2-1	.	.	TRBV24-1	TGTGCCACCAGGGACGCCGGGCCAAACGACAATGAGCAGTTCTTC	CATRDAGPNDNEQFF
TRBJ1-3	.	.	TRBV19	TGTGCCAGTAGTAAAGGTGGCACTGGAAACACCATATATTTT	CASSKGGTGNTIYF
TRBJ1-6	.	.	TRBV9	TGTGCCAGCAGCCCTTATCATGCGGCCAGGGCAAGCAATTCACCCCTCCACTTT	CASSPYHAARASNSPLHF
TRBJ1-2	once	.	TRBV6-1	TGTGCCAGCAGTGAAGGGGGCCGTAACTATGGCTACACCTTC	CASSEGGRNYGYTF
TRBJ2-1	.	TRBD2	TRBV27	TGTGCCAGCAGTTCGCTGACTAGCGGGGATAAGAATGAGCAGTTCTTC	CASSSLTSGDKNEQFF
TRBJ2-3	.	.	TRBV11-2	TGTGCCAGCAGCCCCTATAACACAGATACGCAGTATTTT	CASSPYNTDTQYF
TRBJ1-3	.	.	TRBV6-5	TGTGCCAGCGGCCTCTCTGGAAACACCATATATTTT	CASGLSGNTIYF
TRBJ1-1	.	.	TRBV30	TGTGCCTGGAGTGTGTCCAGGGCGGGCACTGAAGCTTTCTTT	CAWSVSRAGTEAFF
TRBJ1-1	once	.	TRBV5-8	TGTGCCAGCCCAGCTTGGTGGGGCGGCCCGATTGGGACTGAAGCTTTCTTT	CASPAWWGGPIGTEAFF
TRBJ2-5	.	TRBD1	TRBV10-2	TGCGCCAGCAGTTACGGGACAGGGGGACCCGAGACCCAGTACTTC	CASSYGTGGPETQYF
TRBJ1-1	.	.	TRBV18	TGTGCCAGCTCACCTTCCTCGTGGACGGGGAACACTGAAGCTTTCTTT	CASSPSSWTGNTEAFF
TRBJ1-2	.	TRBD1	TRBV7-2	TGTGCCAGCAGCTTGTCTACAGGGGGCCCTTACTATGGCTACACCTTC	CASSLSTGGPYYGYTF
TRBJ2-3	few	TRBD1	TRBV27	TGTGCCAGCAGTTTATCAGCAGGGACAGTCACAGATACGCAGTATTTT	CASSLSAGTVTDTQYF
TRBJ2-5	.	.	TRBV7-3	TGTGCCAGCAGCTTACAACCCGGTGTACTAGGAGGGACCCAGTACTTC	CASSLQPGVLGGTQYF
TRBJ2-1	.	TRBD2	TRBV2	TGTGCCAGCAGTGAAGGACTAGCGGGGGCCAATGAGCAGTTCTTC	CASSEGLAGANEQFF
TRBJ1-2	.	.	TRBV9	TGTGCCAGCAGCCCGTCATTAGAAGGGGGCTACACCTTC	CASSPSLEGGYTF
TRBJ1-2	.	TRBD1	TRBV25-1	TGTGCCAGCAGGGCCTCCGGGACAGGGGTAGACTATGGCTACACCTTC	CASRASGTGVDYGYTF
TRBJ2-1	.	TRBD2	TRBV10-2	TGCGCCAGCAATAAACTAGCGGGGGGCCGTGGGGAGCAGTTCTTC	CASNKLAGGRGEQFF
TRBJ1-1	.	.	TRBV21-1	TGTGCCAGCAGCAAGGGGACCCTCAACACTGAAGCTTTCTTT	CASSKGTLNTEAFF
TRBJ1-5	.	.	TRBV4-3	TGCGCCAGCAGCCAAGATCCCCGGGGTAATCAGCCCCAGCATTTT	CASSQDPRGNQPQHF
TRBJ1-1	.	TRBD1	TRBV2	TGTGCCAGCACCACTCAGGGGGTAGCTGAAGCTTTCTTT	CASTTQGVAEAFF
TRBJ2-2	.	TRBD1	TRBV6-5	TGTGCCAGCAGTTACGCGGGACAGGGTGGTTCCGGGGAGCTGTTTTTT	CASSYAGQGGSGELFF
TRBJ2-6	.	.	TRBV24-1	TGTGCCACCAGTGGCGCCACAGGGACTGGGGCCAACGTCCTGACTTTC	CATSGATGTGANVLTF
TRBJ2-3	.	.	TRBV5-1	TGCGCCAGCAGCCCCTCGATGACAGATACGCAGTATTTT	CASSPSMTDTQYF
TRBJ2-4	.	.	TRBV27	TGTGCCAGATGGGGGAGGGGGCAAGACAAAAACATTCAGTACTTC	CARWGRGQDKNIQYF
TRBJ1-2	.	.	TRBV5-4	TGTGCCAGCAGCTTGGGCTTGACCTCTAACTATGGCTACACCTTC	CASSLGLTSNYGYTF
TRBJ1-1	.	.	TRBV2	TGTGCCAGCAGTACAACGGCGAACACTGAAGCTTTCTTT	CASSTTANTEAFF
TRBJ1-1	.	.	TRBV19	TGTGCCAGTAGTCAGGGTGATCGGGAGGCTTTCTTT	CASSQGDREAFF
TRBJ1-2	.	.	TRBV12-3/TRBV12-4	TGTGCCAGCAGCCTCGGGATCCTCCATGGCTACACCTTC	CASSLGILHGYTF
TRBJ2-2	.	.	TRBV7-9	TGTGCCAGCAGCTCTGTAGGAGCGAACACCGGGGAGCTGTTTTTT	CASSSVGANTGELFF
TRBJ2-3	.	TRBD2	TRBV10-3	TGTGCCATCCGAGAGGTGGGACTAGCATCAGATACGCAGTATTTT	CAIREVGLASDTQYF
TRBJ1-1	few	.	TRBV5-6	TGTGCCAGCAGCTTGGCCAATACGGGGTGGAACACTGAAGCTTTCTTT	CASSLANTGWNTEAFF
TRBJ1-5	.	.	TRBV2	TGTGCCAGCCGACGGGGGGACAGCAATCAGCCCCAGCATTTT	CASRRGDSNQPQHF
TRBJ2-2	.	.	TRBV18	TGTGCCAGCTCGGCGAGTAACACCGGGGAGCTGTTTTTT	CASSASNTGELFF
TRBJ1-3	.	.	TRBV12-3/TRBV12-4	TGTGCCAGCAGGCTAAGACCTGGAAACACCATATATTTT	CASRLRPGNTIYF
TRBJ1-5	.	.	TRBV10-1	TGCGCCAGCAGTGACGGGGGGAGCAATCAGCCCCAGCATTTT	CASSDGGSNQPQHF
TRBJ2-3	.	TRBD2	TRBV6-5	TGTGCCAGCAGTCTCAGCGGGGGCACAGATACGCAGTATTTT	CASSLSGGTDTQYF
TRBJ2-2	.	.	TRBV5-8	TGTGCCAGCAGCTTGGACCGGGCCGCCGGGGAGCTGTTTTTT	CASSLDRAAGELFF
TRBJ1-3	few	.	TRBV7-2	TGTGCCAGCAGCCCCCAAGGGGGGTATGGAAACACCATATATTTT	CASSPQGGYGNTIYF
TRBJ2-2	.	TRBD1	TRBV24-1	TGTGCCACCAGTGATCCCGGGACAGCCGCCGGGGAGCTGTTTTTT	CATSDPGTAAGELFF
TRBJ1-1	few	.	TRBV2	TGTGCCAGCCGCCTGGAGGCTGGGGACACTGAAGCTTTCTTT	CASRLEAGDTEAFF